The text below deals with one T cell receptor beta chain. Authors' processing steps: Estimated nucleated cell counts came from reference gene primer amplification. TCRdb keeps only in-frame clones here, not all; method: immunoSEQ multiplex PCR. That table supplies the V and J calls and clone size; D and trimming were determined from the DNA. The sample has approximately 240,000 clones, roughly 90% seen once; the top ten hold 2% to 2.5%. This sample is part of a study of blood T cell repertoires in COVID-19. Study details: Samples of COVID-19 (acute and convalescent) were obtained from the United States, Italy and Spain. PBMCs, B-cell-depleted T cells, or T cells were the source of the cDNA or gDNA that made up the material.

V was pared by 6 bases and J by 7 bases, with 9 bases of the junction left unmatched. Germline V lookup: CDR1 SQVTM, CDR2 ANQGSEA. The CDR3 is made up of 13 amino acids. The sequencing input was peripheral blood. This sequence joins TRBV29-1 and TRBJ2-1; 7 nucleotides align to TRBD2. The sequence was collected from a woman aged 40-49 years who had recovered from COVID-19. For the CDR3, the DNA is TGCAGCGTGTGGGGGACTACACTAAATGAGCAGTTCTTC. This translates into CSVWGTTLNEQFF.